The T cell receptor (beta chain) described here comes from a study of beta chain features in type 1 diabetes. This clone occurred a few times. The CDR3 runs 16 residues. The germline V gene encodes CDR1 PRHDT and CDR2 FYEKMQ (reference sequence). V gave up 3 bases and J gave up 6 bases, with 20 bases separating them. Expressed TCRB transcripts got sequenced, as all isolated RNA was reverse transcribed. The repertoire was sequenced with immunoSEQ multiplex PCR; TCRdb's copy has only in-frame clones and lacks some. The table shows 160,000 or so clones, with over 8.5% occurring only once. This receptor was obtained from a man between 18 and 35 years old in good health. The J gene is TRBJ1-1, the V gene TRBV13; the D gene is possibly TRBD1 (5 bases). The source material was central memory CD4+ T cells from blood. CDR3 sequence reads: CASSFSGRRAQAEAFF. CDR3 coding DNA: TGTGCCAGCAGCTTTTCGGGACGTAGGGCTCAGGCTGAAGCTTTCTTT.